In this sample, the clone carrying this T cell receptor beta chain turned up once. This sample stems from a study of technical replicates of blood from a few donors. Losses at the gene ends were 3 bases for V and 3 bases for J; bases not matched to a gene: 5. The CDR3 has 14 amino acids. Germline assignment: CDR1 SGDLS and CDR2 YYNGEE. Profiled with immunoSEQ multiplex PCR; TCRdb holds only in-frame clones, not every one. The sample holds tens of thousands of clones, around 97% seen once. The sequencing input was T cells isolated from PBMCs. The source is a human donor in good health. This chain connects TRBV9 to TRBJ2-5; 7 bases match TRBD1. The DNA for the CDR3 is TGTGCCAGCAGCGAGGGGGCTGCTAAAGAGACCCAGTACTTC. Its translation is CASSEGAAKETQYF.